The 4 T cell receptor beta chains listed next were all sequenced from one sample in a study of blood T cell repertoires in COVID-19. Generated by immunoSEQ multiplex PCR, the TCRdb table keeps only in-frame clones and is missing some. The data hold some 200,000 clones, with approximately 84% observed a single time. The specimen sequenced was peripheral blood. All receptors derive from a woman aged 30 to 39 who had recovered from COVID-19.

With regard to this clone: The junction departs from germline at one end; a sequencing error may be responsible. The CDR3 region has the DNA TGTGCCGGCAGCTTTACAGCTCAAGAGACCCAGTACTTC. Translating it yields CAGSFTAQETQYF. This chain connects TRBV11-3 to TRBJ2-5; no firm D call. Germline values: CDR1 SGHNT, CDR2 YENEEA. This CDR3 spans 13 amino acids.

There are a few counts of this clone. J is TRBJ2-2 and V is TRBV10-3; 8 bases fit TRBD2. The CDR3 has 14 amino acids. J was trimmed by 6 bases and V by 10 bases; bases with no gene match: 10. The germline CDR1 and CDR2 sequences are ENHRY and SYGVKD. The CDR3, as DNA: TGTGCCAGCACGCTAGCGGGCGTCGCCGGGGAGCTGTTTTTT. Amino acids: CASTLAGVAGELFF.

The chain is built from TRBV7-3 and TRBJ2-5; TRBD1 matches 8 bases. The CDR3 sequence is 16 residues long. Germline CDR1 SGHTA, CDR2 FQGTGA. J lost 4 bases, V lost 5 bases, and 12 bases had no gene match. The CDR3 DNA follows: TGTGCCAGCAGCCCCCGGACAGGGAGGTCCATAGAGACCCAGTACTTC. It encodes CASSPRTGRSIETQYF.

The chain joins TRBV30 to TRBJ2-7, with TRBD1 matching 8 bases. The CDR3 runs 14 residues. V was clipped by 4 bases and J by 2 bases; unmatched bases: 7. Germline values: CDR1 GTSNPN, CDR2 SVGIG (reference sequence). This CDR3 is CAWTAGTGAYEQYF. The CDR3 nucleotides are TGTGCCTGGACCGCCGGGACAGGAGCCTACGAGCAGTACTTC.